The 31 T cell receptor beta chains listed next were all sequenced from one sample in a study of T cell responses to AZD1222 COVID-19 vaccine. TCRdb's copy holds only in-frame clones and misses some; the assay was immunoSEQ multiplex PCR. The data show about 150,000 clones, approximately 85% seen once. The material sequenced was peripheral blood, taken 28 days after the second dose of the MenACWY control vaccine. The receptors here all came from an adult who received the MenACWY meningococcal vaccine as a control.

The chain joins TRBV6-2 or TRBV6-3 to TRBJ2-7; D is unresolved. CDR3 size: 12 residues. The germline V and J ends were trimmed by 4 bases and 6 bases, with 10 bases remaining between them. CDR1 and CDR2 from the germline V gene are MNHEY and SVGEGT. The CDR3 loop is CASSFSALEQYF. The CDR3 DNA sequence: TGTGCCAGCAGTTTCTCAGCGCTCGAGCAGTACTTC.

The rearrangement links TRBV9 to TRBJ1-5; D uncertain. Germline loops: CDR1 SGDLS, CDR2 YYNGEE. Trimming shortened V by 5 bases and J by 4 bases, and 13 bases separated the two germline ends. The CDR3 loop spans 14 amino acids. The CDR3 DNA reads TGTGCCAGCAGTCCCACAGCCCTAAATCAGCCCCAGCATTTT. As protein: CASSPTALNQPQHF.

The gene calls are TRBV3-1 (or the pseudogene TRBV3-2) and TRBJ1-5; no firm D call. Trimming pared 1 base from V and 3 bases from J, leaving 13 bases between. The CDR3 covers 16 residues. The germline gives CDR1 LGHDT, CDR2 YNNKEL (reference sequence). CDR3 in DNA: TGTGCCAGCAGCCAAGCGCGCGGGGTGAACAATCAGCCCCAGCATTTT. It is translated as CASSQARGVNNQPQHF.

J is TRBJ2-7 and V is TRBV10-3, with 8 bases aligning to TRBD1. Germline V gene lookup returns CDR1 ENHRY and CDR2 SYGVKD. The CDR3 contains 13 residues. The junction had 4 bases not matched to a gene; V was cut back by 4 bases and J by 5 bases. In DNA form, the CDR3 reads TGTGCCATCAGTGCCGACAGGGGTCACGAGCAGTACGTC. As protein: CAISADRGHEQYV.

The chain links TRBV11-3 to TRBJ1-3, with 11 bases aligning to TRBD1. This CDR3 spans 16 amino acids. The ends lost 5 bases at V and 8 bases at J; junction bases unmatched: 11. CDR1 is SGHNT, CDR2 YENEEA, per germline. The CDR3 sequence is CASSLWGTGGMDTIYF. CDR3 nucleotide sequence: TGTGCCAGCAGCCTCTGGGGGACAGGGGGAATGGACACCATATATTTT.

The CDR3 DNA sequence: TGTGCCAGCAGCGTCCGGGACAGTGAGCAGTTCTTC. This codes for CASSVRDSEQFF. The rearrangement joins TRBV11-1 to TRBJ2-1, with 7 bases aligning to TRBD1. The germline CDR1 and CDR2 sequences are SGHAT and FQDESV (reference sequence). The CDR3 has 12 residues. Losses at the gene ends were 5 bases for V and 9 bases for J; bases not matched to a gene: 4. Full variable domain (rest looked up from reference TRBV11-1 and TRBJ2-1): EAEVAQSPRYKITEKSQAVAFWCDPISGHATLYWYRQILGQGPELLVQFQDESVVDDSQLPKDRFSAERLKGVDSTLKIQPAELGDSAMYLCASSVRDSEQFFGPGTRLTVL.

The chain links TRBV7-3 to TRBJ1-1, with 10 positions matching TRBD1. Losses at the gene ends were 5 bases for V and 3 bases for J; bases not matched to a gene: 6. In germline, CDR1 is SGHTA, CDR2 FQGTGA. The CDR3 contains 15 residues. This CDR3 reads CASSQDRGGDTEAFF. The CDR3 DNA is TGTGCCAGCAGCCAGGACAGGGGGGGCGACACTGAAGCTTTCTTT.

The chain uses TRBV5-1 and TRBJ1-1; D may be TRBD1 (6 bases). V lost 1 base, J lost 1 base, and 8 bases lay in between. The CDR3 length is 14 residues. The germline V gene has CDR1 SGHRS and CDR2 YFSETQ. CDR3: CASSLLDRNTEAFF. CDR3 nucleotide sequence: TGCGCCAGCAGCTTGCTGGACAGGAACACTGAAGCTTTCTTT.

This clone has just a few counts. The chain joins TRBV5-1 to TRBJ2-4; D gene uncertain. CDR3 size: 14 residues. The germline V gene has CDR1 SGHRS and CDR2 YFSETQ. V was shortened by 7 bases and J by 5 bases, with 16 bases between the two germline ends. CDR3 sequence reads: CASRVGDVENIQYF. Here the CDR3 DNA reads TGCGCCAGCCGGGTTGGGGATGTCGAAAACATTCAGTACTTC.

The table lists this clone with a few counts. J is TRBJ1-5 and V is TRBV28, with D uncertain. Germline V gene data show CDR1 as MDHEN and CDR2 as SYDVKM. The CDR3 extends over 14 amino acids. Trimming removed 5 bases at V and 5 bases at J, with 13 bases between. CDR3 in amino acids: CASSPKLYYQPQHF. The CDR3 DNA reads TGTGCCAGCAGTCCCAAACTATATTATCAGCCCCAGCATTTT.

The rearrangement links TRBV6-5 to TRBJ2-1, with 9 nucleotides matching TRBD2. The CDR3 has 16 residues. V dropped 0 bases and J dropped 8; count of bases not matched to a gene: 8. Germline CDR1 is MNHEY and CDR2 is SVGAGI. The CDR3 loop is CASSYSLSGRSHEQFF. The CDR3, as DNA: TGTGCCAGCAGTTACTCGTTAAGCGGGAGGTCCCATGAGCAGTTCTTC.

The CDR3 DNA reads TGCGCCAGCAGCTTCGGACAGGCCATTAACACCGGGGAGCTGTTTTTT. It translates to CASSFGQAINTGELFF. The V gene is TRBV5-1, the J gene TRBJ2-2; 7 nucleotides match TRBD1. The CDR3 covers 16 residues. Germline V lookup: CDR1 SGHRS, CDR2 YFSETQ. V lost 2 bases to trimming and J lost 2 bases; unmatched junction nucleotides: 6.

CDR3 DNA: TGCGCCAGCAGCTTGGCCCTTTTTTACAATGAGCAGTTCTTC. It encodes CASSLALFYNEQFF. The V call is TRBV5-1, the J call TRBJ2-1; D is ambiguous. Per germline, CDR1 SGHRS and CDR2 YFSETQ. V was trimmed by 0 bases and J by 4 bases, leaving 8 bases between them. CDR3 length: 14 amino acids. Full variable domain (rest looked up from reference TRBV5-1 and TRBJ2-1): KAGVTQTPRYLIKTRGQQVTLSCSPISGHRSVSWYQQTPGQGLQFLFEYFSETQRNKGNFPGRFSGRQFSNSRSEMNVSTLELGDSALYLCASSLALFYNEQFFGPGTRLTVL.

For the CDR3, the DNA is TGTGCCAGCAGCTTAGATATCCAGCGGGGGGGCGGAGAGCAGTTCTTC. It codes for CASSLDIQRGGGEQFF. The chain has TRBV11-2 and TRBJ2-1; 10 positions match TRBD2. The CDR3 is 16 residues long. The ends lost 0 bases at V and 10 bases at J; junction bases unmatched: 9. Germline V CDR1 and CDR2: SGHAT, FQNNGV.

This chain joins TRBV25-1 and TRBJ2-5, with 8 bases fitting TRBD1. The CDR3 runs 16 residues. Germline values: CDR1 MGHDK, CDR2 SYGVNS. Trimming took 3 bases from V and 4 from J; bases not matched to a gene: 10. CDR3 sequence: CASSEGARGQGETQYF. DNA of the CDR3: TGTGCCAGCAGTGAGGGCGCCAGGGGGCAGGGAGAGACCCAGTACTTC.

The chain uses TRBV11-1 and TRBJ2-2; D is undetermined. Trimming stripped 5 bases from V and 0 bases from J, with 10 bases between. Germline CDR1 reads SGHAT; CDR2 reads FQDESV (reference sequence). The CDR3 length is 15 residues. This chain's CDR3 is CASSLGRANTGELFF. Here the CDR3 DNA reads TGTGCCAGCAGCCTCGGACGGGCGAACACCGGGGAGCTGTTTTTT.

In its sample, this clone was seen a few times. The chain has TRBV7-2 and TRBJ2-1; D remains unclear. CDR3 length equals 11 residues. Looked up from germline, CDR1 is SGHTA and CDR2 is FQGNSA. V gave up 8 bases and J gave up 3 bases, with 5 bases separating them. CDR3 region: CASGVYNEQFF. DNA for the CDR3: TGTGCCAGCGGGGTCTACAATGAGCAGTTCTTC.

The rearrangement uses TRBV3-1 (or the pseudogene TRBV3-2) and TRBJ2-7; D is unresolved. From germline, CDR1 is LGHDT and CDR2 YNNKEL (reference sequence). The CDR3 loop spans 13 amino acids. Trimming stripped 0 bases from V and 4 bases from J, with 7 bases between. In nucleotides, the CDR3 is TGTGCCAGCAGCCAAGAAGAGCCGTACGAGCAGTACGTC. This gives the protein CASSQEEPYEQYV.

The chain employs TRBV24-1 and TRBJ1-2; D remains unclear. CDR3 length: 13 amino acids. Germline assignment: CDR1 KGHDR and CDR2 SFDVKD. Trimming shortened V by 7 bases and J by 5 bases, and 13 bases separated the two germline ends. CDR3 coding DNA: TGTGCCACCAGCACCGAGGGCTGGTATGGCTACACCTTC. Protein: CATSTEGWYGYTF.

The V and J genes are TRBV28 and TRBJ2-1, with D perhaps being TRBD1 or TRBD2 (5 bases each). CDR3 size: 17 residues. Trimming pared 7 bases from V and 1 base from J, leaving 20 bases between. CDR1 MDHEN and CDR2 SYDVKM come from the germline V gene. The CDR3 sequence: CASTSAGTELSYNEQFF. CDR3 coding DNA: TGTGCCAGCACCAGCGCCGGGACGGAACTGTCCTACAATGAGCAGTTCTTC.

The chain has TRBV5-6 and TRBJ1-4; D perhaps matches TRBD1 (5 bases). There are 14 residues in the CDR3. Trimming pared 6 bases from V and 4 bases from J, leaving 13 bases between. The V gene's germline CDR1 is SGHDT and CDR2 YYEEEE. Here the CDR3 reads CASTLDSVNEKLFF. The CDR3 region has the DNA TGTGCCAGCACCTTAGACAGTGTTAATGAAAAACTGTTTTTT.

This clone was seen more than once but under ten times. The V and J genes are TRBV5-1 and TRBJ2-3; D perhaps matches TRBD2 (6 bases). Germline V gives CDR1 SGHRS, CDR2 YFSETQ. The germline V and J ends were trimmed by 3 bases and 0 bases, with 8 bases remaining between them. This CDR3 has 14 residues. The CDR3 protein is CASSWDSSTDTQYF. CDR3 coding DNA: TGCGCCAGCAGCTGGGACTCTAGCACAGATACGCAGTATTTT.

The chain employs TRBV9 and TRBJ2-1, with TRBD1 matching over 8 bases. Germline V gene lookup returns CDR1 SGDLS and CDR2 YYNGEE. V was pared by 0 bases and J by 10 bases, with 12 bases of the junction left unmatched. This CDR3 has 16 amino acids. The CDR3 DNA reads TGTGCCAGCAGCGTAGACCCCCGGACAGGGTTTGAGGAGCAGTTCTTC. Its protein is CASSVDPRTGFEEQFF.

This rearrangement joins TRBV2 to TRBJ2-3; unclear D gene. The CDR3 has 15 residues. V was pared by 3 bases and J by 0 bases, with 10 bases between. CDR1 and CDR2 (germline): SNHLY, FYNNEI. The CDR3, as DNA: TGTGCCAGCAGTGACCGGCTCTTTAGCACAGATACGCAGTATTTT. Translated, it gives CASSDRLFSTDTQYF.

This clone rates as large. This sequence joins TRBV7-2 and TRBJ2-2; weak D call: TRBD2 (6 bases). Germline V gene data show CDR1 as SGHTA and CDR2 as FQGNSA. The CDR3 covers 14 residues. Trimming left V 2 bases short and J 6 bases short, with 10 bases between. The chain's CDR3 is CASSLMGGPGELFF. Written as DNA, the CDR3 is TGTGCCAGCAGCTTAATGGGGGGACCCGGGGAGCTGTTTTTT.

The chain joins TRBV11-2 to TRBJ1-6; D unresolved. CDR1 SGHAT and CDR2 FQNNGV come from the germline V gene. V was cut by 5 bases and J by 0 bases, with 8 bases left in between. The CDR3 spans 15 residues. The DNA of the CDR3 is TGTGCCAGCAGCGAACAGAGCTCCTATAATTCACCCCTCCACTTT. Translation gives CASSEQSSYNSPLHF.

This sequence joins TRBV7-9 and TRBJ1-6, with 7 nucleotides matching TRBD1. This CDR3 comprises 14 residues. J gave up 6 bases and V 4 bases, and 3 bases lay outside the gene matches. CDR1 and CDR2 (germline): SEHNR, FQNEAQ (reference sequence). CDR3 sequence (DNA): TGTGCCAGCAGCTCTGGACAGGCTAATTCACCCCTCCACTTT. Its translation is CASSSGQANSPLHF.

The gene calls are TRBV6-5 and TRBJ2-6, with no clear D. CDR1 MNHEY and CDR2 SVGAGI come from the germline V gene. This CDR3 spans 14 amino acids. The germline V and J ends were trimmed by 2 bases and 2 bases, with 4 bases remaining between them. The CDR3 spells CASSYQPGANVLTF. The CDR3 DNA is TGTGCCAGCAGTTACCAGCCTGGGGCCAACGTCCTGACTTTC.

The chain combines TRBV9 with TRBJ2-7; no firm D call. Germline V gene sequence: CDR1 SGDLS, CDR2 YYNGEE. Trimming pared 3 bases from V and 5 bases from J, leaving 18 bases between. The length of the CDR3 is 15 residues. The CDR3 nucleotides read TGTGCCAGCAGCGCCCACACAGTAATAAGCGACGAGCAGTACTTC. Its translation: CASSAHTVISDEQYF.

This chain joins TRBV2 and TRBJ1-5, with TRBD1 matching over 8 bases. V shed 6 bases and J 1 base; nucleotides not matched to a gene: 8. CDR3 size: 16 residues. The germline gives CDR1 SNHLY, CDR2 FYNNEI. CDR3 DNA sequence: TGTGCCAGCAGGGACAGGGAGCGGGGGAGCAATCAGCCCCAGCATTTT. Translated: CASRDRERGSNQPQHF.

The chain recombines TRBV30 with TRBJ1-1; D is unclear. Germline CDR1 and CDR2: GTSNPN and SVGIG (reference sequence). Trimming took 5 bases from V and 0 from J, leaving 19 bases between them. CDR3 length equals 16 residues. The CDR3 spells CAWSAAANPMNTEAFF. In nucleotides, the CDR3 is TGTGCCTGGTCCGCGGCAGCGAATCCCATGAACACTGAAGCTTTCTTT.